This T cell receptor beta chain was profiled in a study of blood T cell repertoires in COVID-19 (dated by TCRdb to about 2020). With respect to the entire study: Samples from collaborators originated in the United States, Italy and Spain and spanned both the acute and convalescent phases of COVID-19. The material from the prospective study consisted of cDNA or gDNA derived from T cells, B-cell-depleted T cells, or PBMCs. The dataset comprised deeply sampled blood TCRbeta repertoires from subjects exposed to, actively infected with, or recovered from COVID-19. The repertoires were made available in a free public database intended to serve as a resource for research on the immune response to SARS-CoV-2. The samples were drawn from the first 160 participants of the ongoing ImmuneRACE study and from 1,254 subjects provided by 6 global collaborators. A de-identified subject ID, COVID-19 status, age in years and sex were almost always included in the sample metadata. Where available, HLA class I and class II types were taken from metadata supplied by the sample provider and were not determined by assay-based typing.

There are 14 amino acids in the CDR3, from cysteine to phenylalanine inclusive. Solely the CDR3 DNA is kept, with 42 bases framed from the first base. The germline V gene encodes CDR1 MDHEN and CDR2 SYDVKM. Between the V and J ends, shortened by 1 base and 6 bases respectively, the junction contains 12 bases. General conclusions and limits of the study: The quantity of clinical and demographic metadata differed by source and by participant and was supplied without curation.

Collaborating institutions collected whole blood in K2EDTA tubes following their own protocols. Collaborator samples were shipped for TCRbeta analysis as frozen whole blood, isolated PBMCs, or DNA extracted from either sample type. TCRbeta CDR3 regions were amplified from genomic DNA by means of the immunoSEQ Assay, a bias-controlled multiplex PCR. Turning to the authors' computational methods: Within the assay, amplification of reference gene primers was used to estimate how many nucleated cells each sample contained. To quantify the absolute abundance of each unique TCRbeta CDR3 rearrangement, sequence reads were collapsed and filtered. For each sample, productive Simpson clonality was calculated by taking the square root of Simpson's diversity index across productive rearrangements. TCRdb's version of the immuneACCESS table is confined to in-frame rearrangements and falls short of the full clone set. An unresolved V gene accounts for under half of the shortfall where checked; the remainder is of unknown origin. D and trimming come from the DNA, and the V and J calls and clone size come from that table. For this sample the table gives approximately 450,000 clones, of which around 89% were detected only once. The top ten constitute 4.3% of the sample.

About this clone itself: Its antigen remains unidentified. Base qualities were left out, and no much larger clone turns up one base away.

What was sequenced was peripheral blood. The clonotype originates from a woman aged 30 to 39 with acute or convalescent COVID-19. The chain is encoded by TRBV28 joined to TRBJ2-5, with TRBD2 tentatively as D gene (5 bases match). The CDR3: CASSLSPSMKTQYF. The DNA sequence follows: TGTGCCAGCAGTTTATCCCCTAGCATGAAGACCCAGTACTTC.